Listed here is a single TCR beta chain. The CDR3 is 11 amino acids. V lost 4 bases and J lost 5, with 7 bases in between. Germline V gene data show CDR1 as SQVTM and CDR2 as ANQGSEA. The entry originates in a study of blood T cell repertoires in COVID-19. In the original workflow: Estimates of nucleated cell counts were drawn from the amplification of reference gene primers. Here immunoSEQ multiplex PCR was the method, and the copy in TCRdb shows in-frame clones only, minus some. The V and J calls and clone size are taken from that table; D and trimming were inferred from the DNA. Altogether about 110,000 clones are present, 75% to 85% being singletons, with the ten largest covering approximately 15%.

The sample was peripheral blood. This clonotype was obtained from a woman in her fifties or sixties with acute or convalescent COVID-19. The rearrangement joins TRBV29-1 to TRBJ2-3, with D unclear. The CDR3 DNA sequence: TGCAGCGTTGGTCCGGGAGATACGCAGTATTTT. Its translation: CSVGPGDTQYF.